This T cell receptor beta chain was recovered during a study of OX40 agonist ivuxolimab in advanced cancers. Concerning this clone itself: Its target is unknown.

Sequencing used immunoSEQ multiplex PCR; TCRdb keeps in-frame clones, though not all of them. The profile shows roughly 66,000 clones, 75% to 90% of them singletons. Study results and limitations: At doses 0.1 to 3.0 mg/kg, CD4+ and CD8+ clones expanded.

The V end lost 5 bases, the J end lost 6 bases, and 20 bases lay between the germline ends. The germline gives CDR1 MNHEY, CDR2 SMNVEV (reference sequence). The CDR3 sequence is 16 residues long. This clonotype was obtained from an adult with an advanced solid tumor such as melanoma, head and neck, liver or kidney cancer. The chain links TRBV27 to TRBJ2-1, with D possibly matching TRBD2 (6 bases). The material was CD4+ or CD8+ T cells sorted from blood, obtained in a trial of the OX40 agonist ivuxolimab. The CDR3 spells CASSVTSLKFGNEQFF. CDR3 sequence (DNA): TGTGCCAGCAGTGTGACTAGTCTGAAGTTTGGCAATGAGCAGTTCTTC.